Following are 21 T cell receptor beta chains from one sample sequenced in a study of T cell repertoires in cytomegalovirus infection. TCRdb fed the reads into MiXCR, producing one record per CDR3 protein. The sample carries 700,000 to 900,000 distinct CDR3 sequences, 25% to 35% recorded once. For these TCRs, the target antigens are not known. Sequencing was performed on cultured CD8+ T cells from PBMCs, taken from culture after CMV antigen stimulation. The receptor set was obtained from a human donor in good health (CMV status not recorded). Some clones in this sample may be carry-over from other donors' samples.

This chain joins TRBV7-2 and TRBJ2-5, with TRBD1 identical over 8 bases. V shed 10 bases and J 0 bases; nucleotides not matched to a gene: 7. The germline V gene encodes CDR1 SGHTA and CDR2 FQGNSA. The CDR3 contains 14 residues. The CDR3 here is CAIQGDPNQETQYF. For the CDR3, the DNA is TGTGCCATACAGGGGGACCCAAACCAAGAGACCCAGTACTTC.

This clonotype has just a few counts. The chain joins TRBV19 to TRBJ1-3, with D perhaps matching TRBD1 (5 bases). CDR1 is LNHDA, CDR2 SQIVND, per germline (reference sequence). The CDR3 runs to 16 residues. With 4 bases removed from V and 0 bases from J, the gap between germline ends came to 13 bases. CDR3 sequence: CASSRRQIVSGNTIYF. CDR3 in DNA: TGTGCCAGTAGTAGACGACAGATTGTCTCTGGAAACACCATATATTTT.

The gene calls are TRBV7-6 and TRBJ1-1; D is unclear. V was pared by 1 base and J by 0 bases, with 9 bases between. The germline gives CDR1 SGHVS, CDR2 FNYEAQ. This CDR3 has 15 residues. CDR3 DNA: TGTGCCAGCAGCTTAGGCAGTCTCTTGAACACTGAAGCTTTCTTT. The encoded protein is CASSLGSLLNTEAFF.

The chain joins TRBV4-1 to TRBJ2-2; TRBD2 agrees at 9 bases. CDR3 length: 18 residues. Germline values: CDR1 MGHRA, CDR2 YSYEKL. With V trimmed by 0 bases and J by 6 bases, 11 bases remained unmatched. Here the CDR3 DNA reads TGCGCCAGCAGCCAAGAAAGACTAGCGGAGGGCCGTGCCGGGGAGCTGTTTTTT. Translating gives CASSQERLAEGRAGELFF.

This rearrangement joins TRBV27 to TRBJ2-3; the match to TRBD2 covers 10 bases. Germline lookup yields CDR1 MNHEY and CDR2 SMNVEV (reference sequence). With V trimmed by 5 bases and J by 5 bases, 7 bases remained unmatched. CDR3 length: 15 residues. In nucleotides, the CDR3 is TGTGCCAGCAGTCACCAGCGGGGGGGCGGAGATACGCAGTATTTT. It encodes CASSHQRGGGDTQYF.

The gene calls are TRBV7-9 and TRBJ1-5; D unclear. The V and J ends lost 4 bases and 6 bases respectively, with 7 bases between them. CDR3 length equals 12 residues. Germline CDR1 is SEHNR and CDR2 is FQNEAQ (reference sequence). The CDR3 DNA reads as TGTGCCAGCAGCTCCGCGAGTCAGCCCCAGCATTTT. It specifies CASSSASQPQHF.

There are a few counts of this clonotype. The DNA for the CDR3 is TGTGCCAGCGCGGACAGGGACTCTGGAAACACCATATATTTT. Its protein is CASADRDSGNTIYF. The V gene is TRBV18, the J gene TRBJ1-3; TRBD1 matches at 8 bases. The CDR3 totals 14 residues. From germline, CDR1 is KGHSH and CDR2 LQKENI. The ends lost 8 bases at V and 0 bases at J; junction bases unmatched: 3.

This clonotype was recorded many times. V and J are TRBV7-9 and TRBJ2-1; TRBD2 aligns across 7 bases. The CDR3 runs 15 residues. The germline CDR1 and CDR2 sequences are SEHNR and FQNEAQ (reference sequence). The V gene end was trimmed by 6 bases and the J gene end by 5 bases; junction bases not matched to a gene: 10. The CDR3 DNA follows: TGTGCCAGCAGTCAGACCCCGGGGGGAGACAATGAGCAGTTCTTC. Protein: CASSQTPGGDNEQFF.

V gene TRBV6-1 combines with J gene TRBJ1-6; TRBD1 agrees at 8 bases. Germline lookup yields CDR1 MNHNS and CDR2 SASEGT. V lost 4 bases, J lost 7 bases, and 3 bases stayed unmatched. CDR3 size: 14 residues. Here the CDR3 reads CASSADRENSPLHF. In DNA, the CDR3 is TGTGCCAGCAGTGCGGACAGGGAAAATTCACCCCTCCACTTT.

The rearrangement links TRBV27 to TRBJ1-5; 7 nucleotides line up with TRBD1. The CDR3 contains 15 residues. V trimming: 5 bases; J trimming: 3 bases; junction bases outside the gene matches: 7. Germline-derived CDR1 and CDR2 are MNHEY and SMNVEV (reference sequence). The CDR3 nucleotides are TGTGCCAGCAGTCTACGGACAGGCTTCAATCAGCCCCAGCATTTT. Translated: CASSLRTGFNQPQHF.

The chain has TRBV24-1 and TRBJ1-5, with 8 positions matching TRBD1. CDR3 length: 16 residues. V trimming: 4 bases; J trimming: 3 bases; junction bases outside the gene matches: 7. In germline, CDR1 is KGHDR, CDR2 SFDVKD. This CDR3 is CATSDKTGVLNQPQHF. The CDR3 DNA reads TGTGCCACCAGTGACAAGACAGGGGTCCTCAATCAGCCCCAGCATTTT.

This clonotype was counted between two and nine times. The V call is TRBV5-5, the J call TRBJ2-2; D unclear. The germline gives CDR1 SGHKS, CDR2 YYEKEE (reference sequence). Trimming shortened V by 5 bases and J by 6 bases, and 20 bases separated the two germline ends. The CDR3 totals 16 residues. The CDR3 here is CASRYLGPVRSGELFF. DNA for the CDR3: TGTGCCAGCAGGTACCTAGGGCCTGTACGATCCGGGGAGCTGTTTTTT.

The chain couples TRBV19 to TRBJ1-5, with no clear D. Trimming left V 2 bases short and J 4 bases short, with 12 bases between. Germline-derived CDR1 and CDR2 are LNHDA and SQIVND (reference sequence). The CDR3 loop spans 15 amino acids. The CDR3 nucleotides read TGTGCCAGTAGTATAATGTCAGGCCTTAATCAGCCCCAGCATTTT. Its protein product is CASSIMSGLNQPQHF.

This chain connects TRBV7-4 to TRBJ2-1; perhaps TRBD1 as D (6 bases). The V end was cut by 6 bases, the J end by 5 bases, with 14 bases between. In germline, CDR1 is SGHVT, CDR2 SQSDAQ. There are 14 residues in the CDR3. CDR3 nucleotides: TGTGCCAGCAGTTTTACAGGGTCCCACAATGAGCAGTTCTTC. Protein sequence: CASSFTGSHNEQFF.

The chain is built from TRBV6-1 and TRBJ2-3; D uncertain. The CDR3 covers 13 residues. Germline-derived CDR1 and CDR2 are MNHNS and SASEGT. V was shortened by 2 bases and J by 4 bases, with 7 bases between the two germline ends. The CDR3 region is CASSEPGADTQYF. The CDR3 region has the DNA TGTGCCAGCAGTGAACCTGGCGCAGATACGCAGTATTTT.

This clonotype was detected many times. J is TRBJ2-7 and V is TRBV7-8, with TRBD1 as a possible D gene (6 bases). V lost 3 bases to trimming and J lost 2 bases, with 11 bases between them. This CDR3 is built from 14 residues. Germline V gene sequence: CDR1 SGHVS, CDR2 FQNEAQ. The CDR3 reads CASSFRQDAYEQYV. The CDR3 DNA sequence: TGTGCCAGCAGCTTTCGACAGGACGCCTACGAGCAGTACGTC.

DNA of the CDR3: TGTGCCAGCAGTTTAGAGTCCCCTGGACACGGCGAGCAGTACTTC. Its protein is CASSLESPGHGEQYF. This chain links TRBV12-3 or TRBV12-4 with TRBJ2-7; perhaps TRBD1 as D (5 bases). The CDR3 is made up of 15 amino acids. V was clipped by 1 base and J by 6 bases, with 16 bases between them.

The CDR3 sequence is CASSQDTSGGASTDTQYF. CDR3 DNA: TGCGCCAGCAGCCAGGACACTAGCGGGGGGGCTAGCACAGATACGCAGTATTTT. This chain joins TRBV4-1 and TRBJ2-3, with TRBD2 identical over 13 bases. The CDR3 totals 18 residues. Germline V gives CDR1 MGHRA, CDR2 YSYEKL. Trimming cost V 3 bases and J 0 bases; bases outside gene matches: 6.

This clonotype was picked up a small number of times. This sequence joins TRBV4-1 and TRBJ1-1; 7 nucleotides agree with TRBD1. Looked up from germline, CDR1 is MGHRA and CDR2 is YSYEKL. Trimming cost V 4 bases and J 1 base; bases outside gene matches: 9. The CDR3 contains 16 residues. The CDR3 sequence is CASSPPGGQENTEAFF. CDR3 DNA sequence: TGCGCCAGCAGCCCGCCGGGCGGACAGGAGAACACTGAAGCTTTCTTT.

This clonotype was counted only a few times. The chain carries TRBV12-3 or TRBV12-4 and TRBJ1-5; weak D call: TRBD1 (5 bases). The CDR3 sequence is 14 residues long. Trimming pared 3 bases from V and 2 bases from J, leaving 8 bases between. The CDR3 loop is CASSLGPGNQPQHF. CDR3 nucleotide sequence: TGTGCCAGCAGTTTGGGACCGGGCAATCAGCCCCAGCATTTT.

V is TRBV6-5 and J is TRBJ2-7, with 7 bases lining up with TRBD2. Germline values: CDR1 MNHEY, CDR2 SVGAGI. There are 13 residues in the CDR3. V shed 5 bases, J shed 5 bases, and the junction held 6 bases outside the gene matches. CDR3 in amino acids: CASSPSGTHEQYV. The DNA for the CDR3 is TGTGCCAGCAGTCCCAGCGGGACCCACGAGCAGTACGTC.